This is a list of T cell receptor beta chains from one sample in a study of CXCR3-negative and CXCR3-positive naive CD8 T cells. One entry per CDR3 protein, without DNA, is what TCRdb gives after re-calling the 5' RACE reads. The table for this sample gives about 98,000 distinct CDR3 sequences. Material: naive CXCR3+ CD8+ T cells from blood. The receptors come from a human donor in good health. Some clones in this sample may be carry-over from other donors' samples. Both conserved end residues are part of each CDR3.

J gene,V gene,CDR3 protein
TRBJ2-5,TRBV4-3,CASSQGTSEETQYF
TRBJ2-1,TRBV6-6,CASSRGGSYNEQFF
TRBJ1-3,TRBV12-3/TRBV12-4,CASSLVNLSGNTIYF
TRBJ2-7,TRBV7-9,CASSLVSNEQYF
TRBJ2-7,TRBV6-2/TRBV6-3,CASGQPLSAYEQYF
TRBJ1-2,TRBV20-1,CSAPDGNYGYTF
TRBJ2-3,TRBV29-1,CSVEGSGGSDTQYF
TRBJ2-7,TRBV6-5,CASSYSRSGEVYEQYF
TRBJ1-2,TRBV29-1,CSVEVGREAYTF
TRBJ2-7,TRBV6-5,CASSYSQGAAYEQYF
TRBJ2-2,TRBV29-1,CSVEDRPGRANTGELFF
TRBJ2-7,TRBV29-1,CSVGSSGQGPYEQYF
TRBJ2-1,TRBV23-1,CASSQSTGSSYNEQFF
TRBJ1-1,TRBV6-4,CASSELAGMNTEAFF
TRBJ2-5,TRBV28,CASSFRGGETQYF
TRBJ2-3,TRBV7-9,CAGRSRAGTDTQYF
TRBJ2-3,TRBV27,CASSETAPSSDTQYF
TRBJ2-2,TRBV14,CASNLGGTGELFF
TRBJ2-3,TRBV7-6,CASSSLAGATDTQYF
TRBJ1-1,TRBV7-2,CASSFNRGHTEAFF
TRBJ2-3,TRBV6-6,CASSYWKGGSTDTQYF
TRBJ2-1,TRBV12-3/TRBV12-4,CASSSLNEQFF
TRBJ2-5,TRBV28,CASSPRTQETQYF
TRBJ1-6,TRBV28,CASSLLPGTGDNSPLHF
TRBJ2-1,TRBV14,CASSQDETGGNHEQFF
TRBJ2-1,TRBV29-1,CSLHEGNEQFF
TRBJ1-1,TRBV7-6,CASSSRLGGTEAFF
TRBJ1-1,TRBV2,CASHQGVGMNTEAFF
TRBJ2-7,TRBV7-9,CASRTGDRYEQYF
TRBJ1-1,TRBV28,CASSFRGARDAEAFF
TRBJ1-1,TRBV5-5,CASSPEGVGTEAFF
TRBJ2-5,TRBV10-3,CAISESPGTGGEETQYF
TRBJ2-1,TRBV12-3/TRBV12-4,CASSPGLAGGPSYNEQFF
TRBJ2-5,TRBV18,CASSPTNEETQYF
TRBJ2-7,TRBV28,CASGSLPRGPIQQYF
TRBJ2-5,TRBV25-1,CASSEFWLGDQETQYF
TRBJ2-2,TRBV28,CASSLVSYTGELFF
TRBJ2-4,TRBV4-3,CASSQERQITNIQYF
TRBJ2-1,TRBV25-1,CASTRLAGGNEQFF
TRBJ1-2,TRBV12-3/TRBV12-4,CASRSTAYGYTF
TRBJ2-1,TRBV12-3/TRBV12-4,CASSGSGGPGNEQFF
TRBJ1-4,TRBV6-5,CASSYGTGLMGEKLFF
TRBJ2-2,TRBV28,CARSYTSVSGELFF
TRBJ2-7,TRBV14,CASSQRGGGVEQYF
TRBJ1-1,TRBV6-4,CASRRGTGVVYLSDTEAFF
TRBJ2-7,TRBV4-3,CASSQEDVDNYEQYF
TRBJ2-3,TRBV20-1,CSARGSGGISDTQYF
TRBJ2-1,TRBV28,CASSLLLAGGNEQFF
TRBJ2-2,TRBV7-9,CASSLAARPNGELFF
TRBJ2-7,TRBV7-9,CASRHRDGPYEQYF
TRBJ2-1,TRBV7-9,CASSFSEVSGEQFF
TRBJ2-1,TRBV7-9,CASSLAWTTYNEQFF
TRBJ1-1,TRBV28,CASRWNTEAFF
TRBJ2-7,TRBV5-1,CASSPLASGIYEQYF